This TCR beta chain originates from a study of Tregs in tolerant kidney transplant recipients. Regarding the study as a whole: No direct test of biological reproducibility was done here. Findings come from small patient numbers and require larger validation. Expanding Tregs on activated donor B cells appeared to best identify donor-specific TCRbeta clones.

By frequency in the sample, this clone is medium-sized. Its antigen is undetermined. CFSE-labeled recipient PBMCs were cultured more than 5 days with irradiated graft donor PBMCs, then FACS-sorted. Sequenced by immunoSEQ multiplex PCR; TCRdb stores in-frame clones only, minus some. Of around 15,000 clones listed, around 53% are singletons. This CDR3 is built from 15 residues. Trimming left V 6 bases short and J 0 bases short, with 15 bases between. Germline V gene lookup returns CDR1 MNHEY and CDR2 SVGAGI. The TCR comes from a human patient who received a combined kidney and bone marrow transplant. The sequenced sample was CD4+ T cells from blood cultured with allogeneic cells, obtained before the transplant. The gene calls are TRBV6-5 and TRBJ2-7; D perhaps matches TRBD1 (7 bases). Here the CDR3 DNA reads TGTGCCAGCAGGAATCGACAGGGACTCTCCTACGAGCAGTACTTC. Protein: CASRNRQGLSYEQYF.